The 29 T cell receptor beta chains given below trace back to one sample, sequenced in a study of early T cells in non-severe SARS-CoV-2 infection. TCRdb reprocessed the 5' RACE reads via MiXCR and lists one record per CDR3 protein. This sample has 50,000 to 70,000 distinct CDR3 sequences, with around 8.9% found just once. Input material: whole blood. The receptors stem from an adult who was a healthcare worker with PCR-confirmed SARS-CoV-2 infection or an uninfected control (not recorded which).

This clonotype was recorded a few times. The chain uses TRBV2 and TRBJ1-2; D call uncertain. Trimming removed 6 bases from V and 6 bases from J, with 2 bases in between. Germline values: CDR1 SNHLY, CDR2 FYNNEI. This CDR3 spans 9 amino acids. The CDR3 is CASRDGYTF. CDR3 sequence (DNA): TGTGCCAGCAGGGATGGCTACACCTTC.

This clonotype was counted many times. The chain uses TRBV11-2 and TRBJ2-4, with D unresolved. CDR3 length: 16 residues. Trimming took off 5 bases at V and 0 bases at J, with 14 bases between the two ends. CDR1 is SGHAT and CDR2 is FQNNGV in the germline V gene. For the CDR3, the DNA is TGTGCCAGCAGCCCCTACGAGAAGCTAGCCAAAAACATTCAGTACTTC. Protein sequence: CASSPYEKLAKNIQYF.

DNA of the CDR3: TGTGCCATCAGTGAGTCGGGACGGTCCTACGAGCAGTACTTC. Translated, it gives CAISESGRSYEQYF. The rearrangement uses TRBV10-3 and TRBJ2-7, with D perhaps assigned TRBD1 or TRBD2 (5 bases each). The CDR3 consists of 14 residues. With 0 bases removed from V and 1 base from J, the gap between germline ends came to 7 bases. CDR1 and CDR2 from the germline V gene are ENHRY and SYGVKD.

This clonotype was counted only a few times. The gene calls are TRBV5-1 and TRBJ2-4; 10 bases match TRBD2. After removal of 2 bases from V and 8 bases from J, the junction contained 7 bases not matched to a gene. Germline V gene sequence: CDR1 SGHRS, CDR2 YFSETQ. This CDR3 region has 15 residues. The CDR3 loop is CASSFLAGGRDIQYF. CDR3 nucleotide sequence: TGCGCCAGCAGCTTCTTAGCGGGAGGTAGGGACATTCAGTACTTC.

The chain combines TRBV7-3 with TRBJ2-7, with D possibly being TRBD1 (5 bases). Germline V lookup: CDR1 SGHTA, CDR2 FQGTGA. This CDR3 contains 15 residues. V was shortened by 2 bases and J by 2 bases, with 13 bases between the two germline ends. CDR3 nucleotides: TGTGCCAGCAGCTTATTAGGCAGGGTAACCTACGAGCAGTACTTC. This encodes CASSLLGRVTYEQYF.

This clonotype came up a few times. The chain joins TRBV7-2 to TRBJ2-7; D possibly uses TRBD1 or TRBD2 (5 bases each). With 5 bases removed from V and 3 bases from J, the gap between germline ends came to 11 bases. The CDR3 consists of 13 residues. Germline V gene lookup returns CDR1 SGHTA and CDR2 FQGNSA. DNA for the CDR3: TGTGCCAGCAGCCGGGACCGGAACTACGAGCAGTACTTC. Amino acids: CASSRDRNYEQYF.

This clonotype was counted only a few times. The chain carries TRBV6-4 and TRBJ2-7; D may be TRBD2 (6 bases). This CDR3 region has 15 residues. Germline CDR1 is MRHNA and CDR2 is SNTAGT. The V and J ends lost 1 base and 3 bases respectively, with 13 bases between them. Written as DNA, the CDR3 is TGTGCCAGCAGTGACTTCGGTAGCGGAAACTACGAGCAGTACTTC. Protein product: CASSDFGSGNYEQYF.

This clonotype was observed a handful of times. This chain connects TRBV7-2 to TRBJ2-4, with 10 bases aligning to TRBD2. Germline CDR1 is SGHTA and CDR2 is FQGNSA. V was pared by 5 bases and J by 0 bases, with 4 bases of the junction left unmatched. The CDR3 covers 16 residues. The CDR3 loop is CASSLLAGLAKNIQYF. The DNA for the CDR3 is TGTGCCAGCAGCCTACTAGCGGGACTAGCCAAAAACATTCAGTACTTC.

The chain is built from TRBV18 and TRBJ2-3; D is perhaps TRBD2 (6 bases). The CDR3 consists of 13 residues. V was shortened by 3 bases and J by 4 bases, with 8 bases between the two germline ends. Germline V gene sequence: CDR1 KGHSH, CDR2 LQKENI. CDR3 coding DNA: TGTGCCAGCTCACCCCGGGAGCCAGATACGCAGTATTTT. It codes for CASSPREPDTQYF.

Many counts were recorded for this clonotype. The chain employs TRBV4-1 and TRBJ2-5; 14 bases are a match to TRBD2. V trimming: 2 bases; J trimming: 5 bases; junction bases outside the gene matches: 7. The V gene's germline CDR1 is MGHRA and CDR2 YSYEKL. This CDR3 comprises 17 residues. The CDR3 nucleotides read TGCGCCAGCAGCCAACTGACTAGCGGGAGGGCCTTTGAGACCCAGTACTTC. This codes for CASSQLTSGRAFETQYF.

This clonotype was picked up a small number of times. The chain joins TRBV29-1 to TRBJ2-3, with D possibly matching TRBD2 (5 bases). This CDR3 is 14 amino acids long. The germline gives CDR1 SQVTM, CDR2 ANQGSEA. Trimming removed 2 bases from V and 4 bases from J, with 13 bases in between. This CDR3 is CSVESSSTPDTQYF. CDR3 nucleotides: TGCAGCGTTGAATCTAGCAGCACCCCAGATACGCAGTATTTT.

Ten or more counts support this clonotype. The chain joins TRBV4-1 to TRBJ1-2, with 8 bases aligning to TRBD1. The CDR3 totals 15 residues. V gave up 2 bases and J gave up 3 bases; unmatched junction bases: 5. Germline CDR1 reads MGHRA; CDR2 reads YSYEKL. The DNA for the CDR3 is TGCGCCAGCAGCCAACCATTGACAGGGGACTATGGCTACACCTTC. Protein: CASSQPLTGDYGYTF.

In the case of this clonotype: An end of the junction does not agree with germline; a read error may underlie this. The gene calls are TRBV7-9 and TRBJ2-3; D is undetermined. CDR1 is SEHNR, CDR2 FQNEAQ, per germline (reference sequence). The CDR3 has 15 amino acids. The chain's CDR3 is CVSSLGVQGTDTQYF. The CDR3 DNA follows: TGTGTCAGCAGCTTAGGAGTCCAGGGCACAGATACGCAGTATTTT.

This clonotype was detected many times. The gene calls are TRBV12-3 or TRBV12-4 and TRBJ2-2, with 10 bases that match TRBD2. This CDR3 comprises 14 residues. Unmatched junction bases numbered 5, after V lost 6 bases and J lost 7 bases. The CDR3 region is CASRLAGVFGELFF. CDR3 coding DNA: TGTGCCAGCAGGCTAGCGGGAGTCTTCGGGGAGCTGTTTTTT.

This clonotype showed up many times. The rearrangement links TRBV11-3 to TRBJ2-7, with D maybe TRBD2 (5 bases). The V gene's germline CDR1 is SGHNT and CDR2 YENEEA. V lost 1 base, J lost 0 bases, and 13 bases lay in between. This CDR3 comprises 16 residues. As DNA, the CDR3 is TGTGCCAGCAGCTTAGGACCCCTGAGCGGCTCCTACGAGCAGTACTTC. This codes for CASSLGPLSGSYEQYF.

Here the CDR3 DNA reads TGTGCCAGCTCACCGGGGACAGGGGAATATGGCTACACCTTC. It codes for CASSPGTGEYGYTF. This chain uses TRBV18 with TRBJ1-2; 10 bases align to TRBD1. This CDR3 is 14 amino acids long. The germline V gene has CDR1 KGHSH and CDR2 LQKENI. Losses at the gene ends were 3 bases for V and 5 bases for J; bases not matched to a gene: 3. The whole variable domain, remainder taken from reference TRBV18 and TRBJ1-2, is NAGVMQNPRHLVRRRGQEARLRCSPMKGHSHVYWYRQLPEEGLKFMVYLQKENIIDESGMPKERFSAEFPKEGPSILRIQQVVRGDSAAYFCASSPGTGEYGYTFGSGTRLTVV.

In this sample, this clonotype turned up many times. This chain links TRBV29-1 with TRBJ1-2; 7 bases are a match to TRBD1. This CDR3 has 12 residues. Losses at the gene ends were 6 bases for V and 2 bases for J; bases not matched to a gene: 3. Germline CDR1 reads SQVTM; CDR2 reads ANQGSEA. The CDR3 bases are TGCAGCGTCGAACAGGGGAACTATGGCTACACCTTC. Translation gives CSVEQGNYGYTF.

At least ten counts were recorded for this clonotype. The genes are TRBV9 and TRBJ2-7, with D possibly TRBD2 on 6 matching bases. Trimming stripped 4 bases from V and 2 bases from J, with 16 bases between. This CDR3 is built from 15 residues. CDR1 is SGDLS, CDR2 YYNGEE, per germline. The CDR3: CASSRTSGVTYEQYF. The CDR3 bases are TGTGCCAGCAGCCGTACTTCGGGGGTCACCTACGAGCAGTACTTC.

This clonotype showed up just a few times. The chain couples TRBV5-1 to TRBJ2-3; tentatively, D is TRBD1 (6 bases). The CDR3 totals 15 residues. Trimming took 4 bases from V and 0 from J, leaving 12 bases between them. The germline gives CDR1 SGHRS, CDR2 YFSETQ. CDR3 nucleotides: TGCGCCAGCAGCGACGGGACACCCAGCACAGATACGCAGTATTTT. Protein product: CASSDGTPSTDTQYF.

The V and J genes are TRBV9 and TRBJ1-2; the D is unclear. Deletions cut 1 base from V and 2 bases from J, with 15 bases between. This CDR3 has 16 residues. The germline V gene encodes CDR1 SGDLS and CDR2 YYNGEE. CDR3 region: CASSVSPGDSNYGYTF. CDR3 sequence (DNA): TGTGCCAGCAGCGTAAGCCCTGGAGACTCCAACTATGGCTACACCTTC.

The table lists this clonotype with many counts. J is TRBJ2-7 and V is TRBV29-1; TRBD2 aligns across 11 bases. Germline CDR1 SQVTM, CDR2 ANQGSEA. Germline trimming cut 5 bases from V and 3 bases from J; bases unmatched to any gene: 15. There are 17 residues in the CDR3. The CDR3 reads CSVIITLAGGPNYEQYF. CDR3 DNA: TGCAGCGTTATAATCACTCTAGCGGGAGGACCGAACTACGAGCAGTACTTC.

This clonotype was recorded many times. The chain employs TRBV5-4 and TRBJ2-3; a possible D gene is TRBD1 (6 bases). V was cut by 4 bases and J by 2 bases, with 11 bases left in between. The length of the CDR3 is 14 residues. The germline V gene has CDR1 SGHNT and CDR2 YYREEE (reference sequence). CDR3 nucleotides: TGTGCCAGCAGCAGGGGACAAGTCACAGATACGCAGTATTTT. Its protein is CASSRGQVTDTQYF.

Here the CDR3 reads CSVDPSGANVLTF. CDR3 in DNA: TGCAGCGTTGATCCCTCTGGGGCCAACGTCCTGACTTTC. This chain uses TRBV29-1 with TRBJ2-6; D remains ambiguous. This CDR3 has 13 residues. Germline CDR1 and CDR2: SQVTM and ANQGSEA. V gave up 3 bases and J gave up 0 bases, with 3 bases separating them.

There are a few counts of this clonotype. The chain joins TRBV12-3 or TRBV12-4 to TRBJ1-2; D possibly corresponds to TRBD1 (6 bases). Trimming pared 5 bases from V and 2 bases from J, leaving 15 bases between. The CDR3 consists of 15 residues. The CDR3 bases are TGTGCCAGCAGTCCCCCGGGGGCTCTCAACTATGGCTACACCTTC. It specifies CASSPPGALNYGYTF.

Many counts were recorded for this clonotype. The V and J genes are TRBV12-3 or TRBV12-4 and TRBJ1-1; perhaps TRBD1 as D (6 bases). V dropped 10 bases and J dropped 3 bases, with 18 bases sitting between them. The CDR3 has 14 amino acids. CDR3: CANIILGGDTEAFF. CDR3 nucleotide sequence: TGTGCCAACATCATTTTAGGGGGGGACACTGAAGCTTTCTTT.

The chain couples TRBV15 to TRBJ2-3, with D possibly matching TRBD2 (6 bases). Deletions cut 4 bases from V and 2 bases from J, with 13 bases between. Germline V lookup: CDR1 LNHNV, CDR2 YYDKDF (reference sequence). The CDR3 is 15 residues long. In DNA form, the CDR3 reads TGTGCCACCAGCACCTGGGTGGGACTCACAGATACGCAGTATTTT. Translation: CATSTWVGLTDTQYF. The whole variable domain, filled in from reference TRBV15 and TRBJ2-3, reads DAMVIQNPRYQVTQFGKPVTLSCSQTLNHNVMYWYQQKSSQAPKLLFHYYDKDFNNEADTPDNFQSRRPNTSFCFLDIRSPGLGDTAMYLCATSTWVGLTDTQYFGPGTRLTVL.

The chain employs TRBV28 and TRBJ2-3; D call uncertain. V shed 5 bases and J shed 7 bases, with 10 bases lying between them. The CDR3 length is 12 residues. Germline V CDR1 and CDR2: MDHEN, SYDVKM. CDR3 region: CASSDQQYTQYF. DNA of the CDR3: TGTGCCAGCAGTGATCAGCAATATACGCAGTATTTT.

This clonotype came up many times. Written as DNA, the CDR3 is TGTGCCACCAGCAGAGATGAGCGGGAGGAGACCCAGTACTTC. Translation gives CATSRDEREETQYF. The V gene is TRBV15, the J gene TRBJ2-5; TRBD2 aligns across 8 bases. Germline V gene data show CDR1 as LNHNV and CDR2 as YYDKDF (reference sequence). J lost 5 bases, V lost 0 bases, and 2 bases had no gene match. The CDR3 is made up of 14 amino acids. Full variable domain (missing parts from reference TRBV15 and TRBJ2-5): DAMVIQNPRYQVTQFGKPVTLSCSQTLNHNVMYWYQQKSSQAPKLLFHYYDKDFNNEADTPDNFQSRRPNTSFCFLDIRSPGLGDTAMYLCATSRDEREETQYFGPGTRLLVL.

The CDR3 sequence is CASSSELASITDTQYF. The CDR3 DNA follows: TGTGCCAGCAGTTCGGAACTAGCGAGCATCACAGATACGCAGTATTTT. The chain is built from TRBV28 and TRBJ2-3, with 7 bases fitting TRBD2. Germline CDR1 is MDHEN and CDR2 is SYDVKM. Germline trimming cut 4 bases from V and 2 bases from J; bases unmatched to any gene: 9. The CDR3 length is 16 residues. The entire variable domain, with the rest obtained from reference TRBV28 and TRBJ2-3, is as follows: DVKVTQSSRYLVKRTGEKVFLECVQDMDHENMFWYRQDPGLGLRLIYFSYDVKMKEKGDIPEGYSVSREKKERFSLILESASTNQTSMYLCASSSELASITDTQYFGPGTRLTVL.